This T cell receptor beta chain was profiled in a study of T-cell memory formation after mild COVID-19. The CDR3 covers 12 residues. Germline V gene data show CDR1 as MNHEY and CDR2 as SMNVEV (reference sequence). V was pared by 7 bases and J by 7 bases, with 10 bases between. TCRdb reanalysed the 5' RACE reads using MiXCR and keeps one entry per CDR3 protein. The sample lists a few hundred thousand distinct CDR3 sequences, 15% to 20% seen once, with 20% to 25% in the top ten. Sequencing input: PBMCs or a T cell subset sorted from them (not recorded which). J is TRBJ2-2 and V is TRBV27; D call uncertain. This receptor was obtained from a man aged 18 to 30 who had mild COVID-19 (a few samples of this study predate the infection). Cell type and time point are not known. The CDR3 loop reads CASTQVGGELFF. In DNA, the CDR3 is TGTGCCAGCACCCAAGTTGGCGGGGAGCTGTTTTTT.